This T cell receptor beta chain was sequenced in a study of patients and donors after allogeneic stem cell transplantation. TCRdb independently ran MiXCR on the RT-PCR reads; one entry per CDR3 protein. The top ten clones hold approximately 5.9% of a sample with about a million distinct CDR3 sequences, around 17% of them seen once. Germline CDR1 DFQATT, CDR2 SNEGSKA (reference sequence). The CDR3 totals 17 residues. After removal of 6 bases from V and 1 base from J, the junction contained 12 bases not matched to a gene. The gene calls are TRBV20-1 and TRBJ2-1; TRBD2 matches at 10 bases. Input material: blood, either unsorted or a sorted T cell fraction (not recorded which). The sequence derives from a human donor who was either an allogeneic HSCT recipient or a stem cell or donor lymphocyte infusion donor (not recorded which). It is not recorded whose cells these are; they may come from a transplant donor. The CDR3 coding sequence is TGCAGTGCCATGCGGCTAGCGGGAGATAAATCCTACAATGAGCAGTTCTTC. This translates into CSAMRLAGDKSYNEQFF.